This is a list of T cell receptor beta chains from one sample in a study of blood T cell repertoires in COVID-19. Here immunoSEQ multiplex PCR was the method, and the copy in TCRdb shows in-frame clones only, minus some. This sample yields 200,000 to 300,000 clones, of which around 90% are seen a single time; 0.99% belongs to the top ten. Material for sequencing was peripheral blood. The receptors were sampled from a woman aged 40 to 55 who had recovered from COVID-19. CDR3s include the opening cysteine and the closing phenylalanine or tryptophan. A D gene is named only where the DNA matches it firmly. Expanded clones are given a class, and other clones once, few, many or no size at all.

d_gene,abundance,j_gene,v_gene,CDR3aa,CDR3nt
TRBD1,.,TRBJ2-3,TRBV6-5,CASRPGTGGADTQYF,TGTGCCAGCAGACCCGGGACAGGGGGGGCAGATACGCAGTATTTT
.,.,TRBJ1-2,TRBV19,CATPGGAPYGYTF,TGTGCCACCCCGGGAGGGGCCCCCTATGGCTACACCTTC
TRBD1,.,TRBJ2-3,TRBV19,CASSRRRDRDTDTQYF,TGTGCCAGTAGTCGCCGACGGGACAGAGACACAGATACGCAGTATTTT
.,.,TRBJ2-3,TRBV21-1,CASEGAKDTQYF,TGTGCCAGCGAGGGGGCCAAAGATACGCAGTATTTT
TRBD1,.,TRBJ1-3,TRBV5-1,CASSPSGTGGNTIYF,TGCGCCAGCAGCCCCTCCGGGACAGGTGGAAACACCATATATTTT
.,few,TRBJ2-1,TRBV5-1,CASSLVRGTGYNEQFF,TGCGCCAGCAGCTTGGTGCGGGGCACCGGGTACAATGAGCAGTTCTTC
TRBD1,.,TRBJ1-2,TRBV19,CASSIGRDRGIRGYGYTF,TGTGCCAGTAGTATCGGGCGGGACAGGGGGATCCGTGGGTATGGCTACACCTTC
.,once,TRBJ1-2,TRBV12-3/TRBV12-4,CASSFAGYGYTF,TGTGCCAGCAGTTTTGCCGGTTATGGCTACACCTTC
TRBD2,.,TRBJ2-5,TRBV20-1,CSASWLAGGGETQYF,TGCAGTGCTAGTTGGCTAGCGGGAGGTGGGGAGACCCAGTACTTC
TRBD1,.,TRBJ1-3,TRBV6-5,CASHVQGADGNTIYF,TGTGCCAGCCATGTGCAGGGGGCTGATGGAAACACCATATATTTT
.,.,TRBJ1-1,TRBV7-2,CASSLDPYREAFF,TGTGCCAGCAGCTTGGACCCGTACAGGGAAGCTTTCTTT
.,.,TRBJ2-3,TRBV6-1,CASSATRQGSTDTQYF,TGTGCCAGCAGTGCCACCAGGCAGGGCTCCACAGATACGCAGTATTTT
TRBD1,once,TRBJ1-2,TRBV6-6,CASSYGTGGSGGYTF,TGTGCCAGCAGTTACGGGACAGGGGGCTCCGGTGGCTACACCTTC
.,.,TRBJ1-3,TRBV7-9,CASSPTEDTYSGNTIYF,TGTGCCAGCAGCCCGACCGAAGACACCTACTCTGGAAACACCATATATTTT
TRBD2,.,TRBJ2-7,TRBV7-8,CASSPLAGSSYEQYF,TGTGCCAGCAGCCCGCTAGCGGGATCCTCCTACGAGCAGTACTTC
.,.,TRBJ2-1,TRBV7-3,CASSSGNEQFF,TGTGCCAGCAGCTCCGGCAATGAGCAGTTCTTC
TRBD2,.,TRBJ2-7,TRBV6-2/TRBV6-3,CASSPWGGDSYEQYF,TGTGCCAGCAGCCCCTGGGGGGGGGACTCCTACGAGCAGTACTTC
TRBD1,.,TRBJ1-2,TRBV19,CASSPPDRGLYGYTF,TGTGCCAGTAGTCCCCCGGACAGGGGCCTCTATGGCTACACCTTC
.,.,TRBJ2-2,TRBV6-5,CASSYGIGAYFGELFF,TGTGCCAGCAGTTACGGTATAGGGGCGTATTTCGGGGAGCTGTTTTTT
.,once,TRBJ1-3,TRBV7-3,CASSLSGGAGNTIYF,TGTGCCAGCAGCTTAAGCGGGGGGGCTGGAAACACCATATATTTT
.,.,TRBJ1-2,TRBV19,CASNLAGGGPNYGYTF,TGTGCCAGTAATCTGGCGGGAGGCGGCCCTAACTATGGCTACACCTTC
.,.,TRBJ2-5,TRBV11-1,CASSWGVQETQYF,TGTGCCAGCAGCTGGGGGGTTCAAGAGACCCAGTACTTC
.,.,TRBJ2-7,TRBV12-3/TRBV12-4,CASSSGRVYEQYF,TGTGCCAGCAGTTCGGGCAGGGTCTACGAGCAGTACTTC
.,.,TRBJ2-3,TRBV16,CASSHAGSPDTQYF,TGTGCCAGCAGCCACGCGGGAAGTCCAGATACGCAGTATTTT
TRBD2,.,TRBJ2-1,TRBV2,CASSHHWREGQDEQFF,TGTGCCAGCAGCCACCACTGGCGGGAGGGGCAGGATGAGCAGTTCTTC
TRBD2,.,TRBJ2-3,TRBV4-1,CASSQGEGLADTDTQYF,TGCGCCAGCAGCCAAGGGGAGGGACTAGCGGACACAGATACGCAGTATTTT
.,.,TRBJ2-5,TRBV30,CAWRAAGETQYF,TGTGCCTGGAGGGCGGCCGGGGAGACCCAGTACTTC
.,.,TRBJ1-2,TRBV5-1,CASSLFPSATNYGYTF,TGCGCCAGCAGCTTGTTTCCCAGCGCCACTAACTATGGCTACACCTTC
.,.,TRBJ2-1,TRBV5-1,CASSHGGAEQFF,TGCGCCAGCAGCCACGGCGGGGCTGAGCAGTTCTTC